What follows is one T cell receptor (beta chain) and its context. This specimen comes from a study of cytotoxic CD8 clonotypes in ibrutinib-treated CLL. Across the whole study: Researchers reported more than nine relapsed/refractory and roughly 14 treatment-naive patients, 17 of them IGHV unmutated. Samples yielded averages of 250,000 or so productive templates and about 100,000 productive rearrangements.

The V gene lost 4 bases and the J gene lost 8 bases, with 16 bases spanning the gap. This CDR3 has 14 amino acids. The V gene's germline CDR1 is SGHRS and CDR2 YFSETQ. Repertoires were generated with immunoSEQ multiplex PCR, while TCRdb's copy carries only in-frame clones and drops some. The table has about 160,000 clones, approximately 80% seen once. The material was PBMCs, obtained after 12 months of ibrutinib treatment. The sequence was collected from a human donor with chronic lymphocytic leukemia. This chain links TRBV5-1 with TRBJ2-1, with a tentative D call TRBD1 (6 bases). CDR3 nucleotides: TGCGCCAGCAGCCCAGACACGACAGGCGATGAGCAGTTCTTC. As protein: CASSPDTTGDEQFF.